This entry lists 16 T cell receptor beta chains sequenced from one sample in a study of cytomegalovirus exposure and HLA in healthy donors (TCRdb year 2017). The library was built by means of the immunoSEQ multiplex PCR assay. For the multiplex PCR, a mixture combining 60 forward primers for TCR Vbeta segments and 13 reverse primers for TCR Jbeta segments was used. What TCRdb holds here is the immuneACCESS table cut down to in-frame rearrangements. Part of the clones is not present; checked against another copy, under half of the missing clones reflect an unresolved V gene, and the others are unexplained. The sample table holds about 140,000 clones, of which about 84% were seen once. Over 2% of the sample belongs to the ten largest clones. The source material was PBMCs. The origin of the receptors is a middle-aged man in good health and CMV-seronegative.

As for this clone: Other DNA sequences in this sample translate to the same CDR3. The chain recombines TRBV5-8 with TRBJ1-1; 7 bases are a match to TRBD1. CDR1 is SGHTS, CDR2 YDEGEE, per germline. This CDR3 spans 14 amino acids. The trim removed 2 bases at V and 2 bases at J, leaving 3 bases unmatched. The CDR3 sequence is CASSLRGQNTEAFF. The CDR3 nucleotides read TGTGCCAGCAGCTTAAGGGGGCAAAACACTGAAGCTTTCTTT. The full variable domain, with the rest looked up from reference TRBV5-8 and TRBJ1-1, is EAGVTQSPTHLIKTRGQQATLRCSPISGHTSVYWYQQALGLGLQFLLWYDEGEERNRGNFPPRFSGRQFPNYSSELNVNALELEDSALYLCASSLRGQNTEAFFGQGTRLTVV.

The J gene is TRBJ2-3, the V gene TRBV5-6; D is possibly TRBD2 (5 bases). Deletions cut 4 bases from V and 4 bases from J, with 10 bases between. The CDR3 is 13 residues long. Germline V lookup: CDR1 SGHDT, CDR2 YYEEEE. Here the CDR3 DNA reads TGTGCCAGCAGCCCGCGGGTTGCAGATACGCAGTATTTT. It translates to CASSPRVADTQYF.

The chain couples TRBV6-1 to TRBJ1-5; 7 bases are a match to TRBD1. The J segment lost 0 bases and the V segment lost 8 bases, leaving 7 bases of the junction unmatched. The CDR3 extends over 15 amino acids. Germline loops: CDR1 MNHNS, CDR2 SASEGT. In nucleotides, the CDR3 is TGTGCCAGCCTGCCAGGGGGTTATAGCAATCAGCCCCAGCATTTT. Its protein product is CASLPGGYSNQPQHF.

This clone was picked up one time. V and J are TRBV27 and TRBJ2-3; TRBD2 might be the D (6 bases). Germline CDR1 is MNHEY and CDR2 is SMNVEV (reference sequence). V was shortened by 5 bases and J by 2 bases, with 20 bases between the two germline ends. There are 17 residues in the CDR3. CDR3 protein: CASSPERQGGNTDTQYF. CDR3 sequence (DNA): TGTGCCAGCAGTCCCGAGCGGCAGGGAGGAAACACAGATACGCAGTATTTT.

The chain recombines TRBV6-5 with TRBJ2-7; 8 nucleotides align to TRBD2. Trimming cost V 7 bases and J 4 bases; bases outside gene matches: 9. The CDR3 has 14 amino acids. Germline-derived CDR1 and CDR2 are MNHEY and SVGAGI. The CDR3 protein is CASTNQPGGYEQYF. The DNA for the CDR3 is TGTGCCAGCACCAACCAACCGGGGGGGTACGAGCAGTACTTC.

The chain has TRBV6-5 and TRBJ1-6, with D perhaps TRBD1 (6 bases). Trimming left V 0 bases short and J 10 bases short, with 10 bases between. Germline V gene sequence: CDR1 MNHEY, CDR2 SVGAGI. This CDR3 has 14 amino acids. Written as DNA, the CDR3 is TGTGCCAGCAGTTACTCGGTCAGGGGATCACCCCTCCACTTT. This sequence encodes CASSYSVRGSPLHF.

This chain uses TRBV7-2 with TRBJ2-5; tentatively, D is TRBD1 (5 bases). The CDR3 runs to 13 residues. Deletions cut 8 bases from V and 3 bases from J, with 13 bases between. Germline V gene lookup returns CDR1 SGHTA and CDR2 FQGNSA. CDR3 sequence (DNA): TGTGCCAGCCGAAAGGGGCCTGAAGAGACCCAGTACTTC. As protein: CASRKGPEETQYF.

This clone was counted a single time. The gene calls are TRBV11-3 and TRBJ2-3; a weak D match, TRBD1 (6 bases). V lost 5 bases and J 2 bases, leaving 14 bases between the germline ends. The CDR3 is 15 amino acids. CDR1 is SGHNT and CDR2 is YENEEA in the germline V gene. The CDR3 coding sequence is TGTGCCAGCAGCCTCCGGGACACTTACACAGATACGCAGTATTTT. Residues: CASSLRDTYTDTQYF.

Written as DNA, the CDR3 is TGTGCCAGCAGCTTGGGGGGGCAGGCGGGTGAGCAGTTCTTC. It translates to CASSLGGQAGEQFF. This chain connects TRBV5-6 to TRBJ2-1; TRBD1 is a possible D gene (6 bases). The germline CDR1 and CDR2 sequences are SGHDT and YYEEEE. This CDR3 contains 14 residues. Between the trimmed V and J ends, which lost 0 bases and 9 bases, there was a span of 13 bases.

The chain links TRBV5-6 to TRBJ1-2; 8 nucleotides line up with TRBD1. Germline V gives CDR1 SGHDT, CDR2 YYEEEE. J gave up 4 bases and V 3 bases, and 8 bases lay outside the gene matches. This CDR3 region has 15 residues. CDR3 DNA sequence: TGTGCCAGCAGCTCCCGACAGGGGAACACCTATGGCTACACCTTC. This sequence encodes CASSSRQGNTYGYTF.

This chain joins TRBV7-9 and TRBJ2-7, with 10 bases fitting TRBD1. Germline V gene lookup returns CDR1 SEHNR and CDR2 FQNEAQ (reference sequence). This CDR3 contains 16 residues. The junction had 13 bases not matched to a gene; V was cut back by 5 bases and J by 6 bases. CDR3 coding DNA: TGTGCCAGCAGCCCCCCTCGCGGGACAGGGGCCCTCGAGCAGTACTTC. This translates into CASSPPRGTGALEQYF. The full variable domain, with the rest looked up from reference TRBV7-9 and TRBJ2-7, is DTGVSQNPRHKITKRGQNVTFRCDPISEHNRLYWYRQTLGQGPEFLTYFQNEAQLEKSRLLSDRFSAERPKGSFSTLEIQRTEQGDSAMYLCASSPPRGTGALEQYFGPGTRLTVT.

This clone was picked up one time. The V gene is TRBV30, the J gene TRBJ1-4, with D uncertain. This CDR3 is built from 13 residues. With 4 bases removed from V and 8 bases from J, the gap between germline ends came to 14 bases. Germline V lookup: CDR1 GTSNPN, CDR2 SVGIG (reference sequence). The CDR3 DNA is TGTGCCTGGACCGGGATAGTAGAAGAAAAACTGTTTTTT. Encoded protein: CAWTGIVEEKLFF.

The chain combines TRBV30 with TRBJ1-4; a possible D gene is TRBD1 (5 bases). There are 12 residues in the CDR3. The V gene's germline CDR1 is GTSNPN and CDR2 SVGIG (reference sequence). With 5 bases removed from V and 11 bases from J, the gap between germline ends came to 15 bases. CDR3 region: CAWSIPKGKLFF. CDR3 DNA sequence: TGTGCCTGGTCAATTCCTAAGGGGAAACTGTTTTTT.

The chain recombines TRBV6-1 with TRBJ1-6; perhaps TRBD1 as D (6 bases). V shed 0 bases and J shed 13 bases, with 16 bases lying between them. Germline CDR1 reads MNHNS; CDR2 reads SASEGT. This CDR3 region has 15 residues. CDR3 sequence: CASSEAGAGEFPLHF. The DNA for the CDR3 is TGTGCCAGCAGTGAAGCGGGGGCAGGAGAATTTCCCCTCCACTTT.

The V and J genes are TRBV6-5 and TRBJ1-2; TRBD1 aligns across 8 bases. Looked up from germline, CDR1 is MNHEY and CDR2 is SVGAGI. Trimming cost V 6 bases and J 4 bases; bases outside gene matches: 4. The CDR3 runs 13 residues. CDR3 amino acids: CASSPGGLYGYTF. DNA of the CDR3: TGTGCCAGCAGCCCAGGGGGCCTCTATGGCTACACCTTC.

V is TRBV27 and J is TRBJ2-7, with D perhaps TRBD1 (6 bases). Trimming pared 10 bases from V and 2 bases from J, leaving 24 bases between. The germline CDR1 and CDR2 sequences are MNHEY and SMNVEV (reference sequence). The length of the CDR3 is 16 residues. The CDR3 loop is CATSTTGTLATYEQYF. CDR3 coding DNA: TGTGCCACCAGCACAACGGGGACACTCGCAACCTACGAGCAGTACTTC.